This T cell receptor (beta chain) was captured by sequencing in a study of blood T cells in healthy people across ages. As to this clonotype: The antigen remains unidentified.

V lost 4 bases and J 3 bases, leaving 9 bases between the germline ends. This CDR3 is built from 14 residues. Germline V gene data show CDR1 as SGHNT and CDR2 as YENEEA. General study results and limits: The long-lived group displayed more naive CD4+ cells, plus higher diversity, than the aged donors did. It was held that the diversity estimates obtained from one million T cells were underestimates. Naive T cell percentage showed a strong correlation with the diversity of TCR beta.

A J-beta primer mix and a sample-barcoded 5' primer were used in a second PCR of about 7 to 12 cycles. Every sample produced at least 2.5 million CDR3-containing paired-end reads. TCRdb itself ran the 5' RACE reads through MiXCR, one entry per CDR3 protein. The sample includes over 600,000 distinct CDR3 sequences, roughly 41% of them seen just once. The V and J genes are TRBV11-3 and TRBJ2-2, with TRBD1 as a possible D gene (5 bases). The sequence was obtained from a man older than 75 in good health. Sequencing was carried out using blood. The chain's CDR3 is CASSSRTHTGELFF. CDR3 DNA sequence: TGTGCCAGCAGCTCACGGACACACACCGGGGAGCTGTTTTTT. Full variable domain (rest looked up from reference TRBV11-3 and TRBJ2-2): EAGVVQSPRYKIIEKKQPVAFWCNPISGHNTLYWYLQNLGQGPELLIRYENEEAVDDSQLPKDRFSAERLKGVDSTLKIQPAELGDSAVYLCASSSRTHTGELFFGEGSRLTVL.